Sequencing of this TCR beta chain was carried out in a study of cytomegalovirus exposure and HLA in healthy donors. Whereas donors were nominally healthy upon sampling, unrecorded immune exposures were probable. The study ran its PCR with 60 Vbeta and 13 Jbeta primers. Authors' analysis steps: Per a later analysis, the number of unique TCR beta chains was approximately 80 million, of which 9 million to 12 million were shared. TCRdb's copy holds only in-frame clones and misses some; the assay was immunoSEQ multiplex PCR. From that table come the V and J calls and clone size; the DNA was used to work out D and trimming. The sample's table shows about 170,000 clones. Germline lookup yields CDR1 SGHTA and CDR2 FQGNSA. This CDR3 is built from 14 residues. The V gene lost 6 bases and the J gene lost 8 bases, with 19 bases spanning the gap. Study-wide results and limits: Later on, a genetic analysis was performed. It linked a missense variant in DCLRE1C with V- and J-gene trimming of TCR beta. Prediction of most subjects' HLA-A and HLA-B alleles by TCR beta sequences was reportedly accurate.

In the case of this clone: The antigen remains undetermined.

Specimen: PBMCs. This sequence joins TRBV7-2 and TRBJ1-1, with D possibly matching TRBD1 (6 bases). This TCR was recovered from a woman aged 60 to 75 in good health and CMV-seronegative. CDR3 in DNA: TGTGCCAGCAGTCGAAAAGTGGGGGCGGTGGAAGCTTTCTTT. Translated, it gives CASSRKVGAVEAFF. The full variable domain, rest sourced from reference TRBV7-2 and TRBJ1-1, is GAGVSQSPSNKVTEKGKDVELRCDPISGHTALYWYRQSLGQGLEFLIYFQGNSAPDKSGLPSDRFSAERTGGSVSTLTIQRTQQEDSAVYLCASSRKVGAVEAFFGQGTRLTVV.